Given below is one TCR beta chain in context. This entry belongs to a study of cytomegalovirus exposure and HLA in healthy donors. PCR involved 60 Vbeta and 13 Jbeta primers. TCRdb keeps only in-frame clones here, not all; method: immunoSEQ multiplex PCR. The sample records under 200,000 clones, approximately 80% being singletons. The CDR3 length is 13 residues. Looked up from germline, CDR1 is SGDLS and CDR2 is YYNGEE. J was trimmed by 4 bases and V by 3 bases; bases with no gene match: 1. At the time of sampling, donors were nominally healthy, though unrecorded immune exposures were likely. The chain couples TRBV9 to TRBJ1-5; 7 nucleotides align to TRBD1. This sequence originates from a woman between 45 and 65 years old in good health and CMV-seronegative. Sequences were obtained from PBMCs. The CDR3 region is CASSGDSNQPQHF. In DNA, the CDR3 is TGTGCCAGCAGCGGGGACAGTAATCAGCCCCAGCATTTT. Variable domain in full (rest from reference TRBV9 and TRBJ1-5): DSGVTQTPKHLITATGQRVTLRCSPRSGDLSVYWYQQSLDQGLQFLIQYYNGEERAKGNILERFSAQQFPDLHSELNLSSLELGDSALYFCASSGDSNQPQHFGDGTRLSIL.